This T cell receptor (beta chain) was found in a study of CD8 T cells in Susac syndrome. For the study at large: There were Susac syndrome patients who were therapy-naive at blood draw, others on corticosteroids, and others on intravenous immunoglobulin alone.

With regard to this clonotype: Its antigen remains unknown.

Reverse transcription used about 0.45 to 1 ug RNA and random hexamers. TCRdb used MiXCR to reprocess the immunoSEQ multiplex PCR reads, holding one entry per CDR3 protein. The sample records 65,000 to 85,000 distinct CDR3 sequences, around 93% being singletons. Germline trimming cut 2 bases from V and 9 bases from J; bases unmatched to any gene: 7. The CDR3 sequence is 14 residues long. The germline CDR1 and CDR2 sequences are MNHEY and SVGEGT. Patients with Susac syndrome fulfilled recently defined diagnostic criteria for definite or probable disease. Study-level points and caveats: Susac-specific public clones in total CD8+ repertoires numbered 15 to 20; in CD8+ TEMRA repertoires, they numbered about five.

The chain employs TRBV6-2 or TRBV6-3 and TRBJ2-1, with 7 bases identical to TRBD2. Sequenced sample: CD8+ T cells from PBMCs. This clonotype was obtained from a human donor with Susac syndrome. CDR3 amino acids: CASSYVAGASEQFF. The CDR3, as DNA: TGTGCCAGCAGTTACGTCGCGGGAGCTAGTGAGCAGTTCTTC.